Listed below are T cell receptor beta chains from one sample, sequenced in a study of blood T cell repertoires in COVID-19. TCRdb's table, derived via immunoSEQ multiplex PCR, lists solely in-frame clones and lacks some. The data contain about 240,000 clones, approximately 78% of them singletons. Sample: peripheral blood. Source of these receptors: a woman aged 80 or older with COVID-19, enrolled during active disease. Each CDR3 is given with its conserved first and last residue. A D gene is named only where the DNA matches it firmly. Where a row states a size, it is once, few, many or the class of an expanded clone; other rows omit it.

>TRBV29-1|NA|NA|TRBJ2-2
TGCAGCGCTCGGAGAGGTCTTGCCGGGGAGCTGTTTTTT
CSARRGLAGELFF
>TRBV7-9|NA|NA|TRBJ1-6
TGTGCCAGCAGCTTAACTTCGAGCTCCTATAATTCACCCCTCCACTTT
CASSLTSSSYNSPLHF
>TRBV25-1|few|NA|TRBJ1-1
TGTGCCAGCAGTCCCCCCGGTAGAAACACTGAAGCTTTCTTT
CASSPPGRNTEAFF
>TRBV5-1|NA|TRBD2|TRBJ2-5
TGCGCCAGCAGCCCGAACGGACTAGCGGGAGTTTCGGTGGAGACCCAGTACTTC
CASSPNGLAGVSVETQYF
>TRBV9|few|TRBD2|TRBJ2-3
TGTGCCAGCAGCGTAGATCTAGCGGGGGGCCCCTGGGCAGATACGCAGTATTTT
CASSVDLAGGPWADTQYF
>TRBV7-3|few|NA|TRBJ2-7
TGTGCCAGCAGCTTAAGTTCAGGGTCCGAGCAGTACTTC
CASSLSSGSEQYF
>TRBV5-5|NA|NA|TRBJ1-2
TGTGCCAGCAGCCGGGACACTAACTATGGCTACACCTTC
CASSRDTNYGYTF
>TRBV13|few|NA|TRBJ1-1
TGTGCCAGCAGCAATAGACCTTCCGGGGTTGAAGCTTTCTTT
CASSNRPSGVEAFF
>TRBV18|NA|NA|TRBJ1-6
TGTGCCAGCTCACTAGCGCATACCGGGACAACCTATAATTCACCCCTCCACTTT
CASSLAHTGTTYNSPLHF
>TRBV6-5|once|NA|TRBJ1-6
TGTGCCAGCTCGGGATGGGGTAATTCACCCCTCCACTTT
CASSGWGNSPLHF
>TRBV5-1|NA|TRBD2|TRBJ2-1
TGCGCCAGCAGCTTATGGACTAGCGGATACAATGAGCAGTTCTTC
CASSLWTSGYNEQFF
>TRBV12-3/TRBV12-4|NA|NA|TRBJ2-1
TGTGCCAGCAGTTCCATGGGAGGCGGAGAGCAGTTCTTC
CASSSMGGGEQFF
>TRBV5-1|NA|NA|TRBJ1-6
TGCGCCAGCAGGCGCGCAAGTGGTTCACCCCTCCACTTT
CASRRASGSPLHF
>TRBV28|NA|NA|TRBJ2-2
TGTGCCAGCAGTTTTAAGGGGTGGTATGGGGCCGGGGAGCTGTTTTTT
CASSFKGWYGAGELFF
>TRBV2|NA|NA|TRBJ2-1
TGTGCCAGCAGTGACCGGACTGCCTACAATGAGCAGTTCTTC
CASSDRTAYNEQFF
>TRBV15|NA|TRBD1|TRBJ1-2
TGTGCCACCAGCAGAGAAAGGACAGGCGATTATGGCTACACCTTC
CATSRERTGDYGYTF
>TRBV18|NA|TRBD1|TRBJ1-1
TGTGCCAGCTCACCCGACAGGGGCCGGAACACTGAAGCTTTCTTT
CASSPDRGRNTEAFF
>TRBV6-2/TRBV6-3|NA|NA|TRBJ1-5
TGTGCCAGCAGTACGAGTAACCAGCCCCAGCATTTT
CASSTSNQPQHF
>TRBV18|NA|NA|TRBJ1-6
TGTGCCAGCTCACCGCAGGGGTCCTATAATTCACCCCTCCACTTT
CASSPQGSYNSPLHF
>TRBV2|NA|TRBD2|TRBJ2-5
TGTGCCAGCAGTGAGGTTAGCGGGAGAGACGTAGAGACCCAGTACTTC
CASSEVSGRDVETQYF
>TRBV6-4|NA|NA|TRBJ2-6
TGTGCCAGCGCTGAACAATCTGGGGCCAACGTCCTGACTTTC
CASAEQSGANVLTF
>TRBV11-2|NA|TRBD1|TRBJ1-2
TGTGCCAGCAGCCTCGGGACAGGAGCGTCTAACTATGGCTACACCTTC
CASSLGTGASNYGYTF
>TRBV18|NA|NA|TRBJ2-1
TGTGCCAGCTCACCACCGATCGCACAGGGAACTAATGAGCAGTTCTTC
CASSPPIAQGTNEQFF
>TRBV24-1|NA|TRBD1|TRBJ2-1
TGTGCCAGGCGAGGGGGGACAGGGGCTTGCAATGAGCAGTTCTTC
CARRGGTGACNEQFF
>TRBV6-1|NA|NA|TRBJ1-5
TGTGCCAGCAGTGAAAGGGGTCATAGCAATCAGCCCCAGCATTTT
CASSERGHSNQPQHF
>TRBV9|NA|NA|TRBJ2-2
TGTGCCAGCAGCGTAGGGTCAGGCACCGGGGAGCTGTTTTTT
CASSVGSGTGELFF
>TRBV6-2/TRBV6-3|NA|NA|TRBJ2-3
TGTGCCAGCAGTTCCGTTGGGGCGGGCACAGATACGCAGTATTTT
CASSSVGAGTDTQYF
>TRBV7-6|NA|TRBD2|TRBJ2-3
TGTGCCAGCAGCAAGGGGACTAGCGGGGGGGCGTCAGATACGCAGTATTTT
CASSKGTSGGASDTQYF
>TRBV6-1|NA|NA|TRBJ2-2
TGTGCCAGCAGTGACACCAGGGAATACACCGGGGAGCTGTTTTTT
CASSDTREYTGELFF
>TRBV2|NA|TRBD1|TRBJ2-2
TGTGCCAGCAGTGCCCGGACAGGGGACACCGGGGAGCTGTTTTTT
CASSARTGDTGELFF
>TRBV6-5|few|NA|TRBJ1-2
TGTGCCACCAGGTCGGGAGGAGGCTACACCTTC
CATRSGGGYTF
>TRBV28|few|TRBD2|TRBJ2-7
TGTGCCAGCAGTTTGTCCCGGGACTATCTCCTAAGGCAGTACTTC
CASSLSRDYLLRQYF
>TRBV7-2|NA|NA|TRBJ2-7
TGTGCCAGCAGCTTGGGGACTGAGCAGTACTTC
CASSLGTEQYF
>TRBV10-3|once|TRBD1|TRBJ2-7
TGTGCCATCAGTGAGCGGACAGGGAGGTACGAGCAGTACTTC
CAISERTGRYEQYF